This T cell receptor beta chain was captured in a study of T cells expressing NK-cell markers. Study-level background: From sorted CD3+CD56+NKG2C+, CD3+CD56+NKG2C- and CD3+CD56-NKG2C+ T cells came the TCR beta repertoires. Within the sequenced cohort of eight donors, seven exhibited HCMV seropositivity and one was seronegative. Study-wide findings and caveats: The CD3+CD56-NKG2C+ fraction was also led by these clonotypes in a few donors.

The germline V gene has CDR1 SGHDT and CDR2 YYEEEE. This CDR3 has 16 residues. Points on this clonotype: What it binds is unknown.

TCRdb reworked the 5' RACE reads into one entry per CDR3 protein, no DNA. This sample contains fewer than 550,000 distinct CDR3 sequences. The source is a woman between 45 and 60 years old in good health. The V gene is TRBV5-6, the J gene TRBJ1-2. The sequenced sample consisted of blood T cells: a sorted CD56 or NKG2C T cell subset, CD4+ or CD8+ T cells, or bulk PBMC T cells (not recorded which). The CDR3 here is CASSLPRRRGYYGYTF.